The entry that follows covers one T cell receptor (beta chain) sequence. This specimen comes from a study of blood T cells in healthy people across ages. Each donor gave 9 to 10 milliliters of peripheral blood. The authors ran a second PCR of 7 to 11 cycles using a sample-barcoded 5' primer and a J-beta primer mix. TCRdb reprocessed the 5' RACE reads via MiXCR and lists one record per CDR3 protein. The sample carries roughly 1 million distinct CDR3 sequences, 20% to 25% recorded once. This same sample was also part of a study on T cells of mothers and their children. This second report adds: The study recruited three healthy Caucasian mothers and their six children as donors.

Sequencing input: blood. The sequence derives from a girl aged 2-10 years in good health.

CDR3 loop: CASSYGRTSGTGEQYF. The CDR3 DNA follows: TGTGCCAGCAGTTATGGAAGGACTAGCGGGACCGGCGAGCAGTACTTC. This rearrangement joins TRBV27 to TRBJ2-7, with 12 bases matching TRBD2. With V trimmed by 4 bases and J by 6 bases, 10 bases remained unmatched. Germline V lookup: CDR1 MNHEY, CDR2 SMNVEV (reference sequence). The CDR3 is 16 amino acids.